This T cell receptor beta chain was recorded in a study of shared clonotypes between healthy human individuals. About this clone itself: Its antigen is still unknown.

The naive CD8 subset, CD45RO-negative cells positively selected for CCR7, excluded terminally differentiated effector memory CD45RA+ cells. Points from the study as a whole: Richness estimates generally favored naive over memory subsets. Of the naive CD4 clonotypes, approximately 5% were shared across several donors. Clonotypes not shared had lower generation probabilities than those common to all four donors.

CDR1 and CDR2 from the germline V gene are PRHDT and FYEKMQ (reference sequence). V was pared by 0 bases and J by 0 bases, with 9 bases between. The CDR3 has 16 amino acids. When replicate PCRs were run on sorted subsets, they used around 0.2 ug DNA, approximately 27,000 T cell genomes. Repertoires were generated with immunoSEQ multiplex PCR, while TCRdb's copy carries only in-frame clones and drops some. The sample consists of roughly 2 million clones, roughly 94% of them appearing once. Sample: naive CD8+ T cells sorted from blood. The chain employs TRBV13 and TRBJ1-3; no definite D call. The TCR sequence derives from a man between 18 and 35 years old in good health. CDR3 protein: CASSLGNRISGNTIYF. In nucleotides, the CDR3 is TGTGCCAGCAGCTTAGGCAATCGAATCTCTGGAAACACCATATATTTT.